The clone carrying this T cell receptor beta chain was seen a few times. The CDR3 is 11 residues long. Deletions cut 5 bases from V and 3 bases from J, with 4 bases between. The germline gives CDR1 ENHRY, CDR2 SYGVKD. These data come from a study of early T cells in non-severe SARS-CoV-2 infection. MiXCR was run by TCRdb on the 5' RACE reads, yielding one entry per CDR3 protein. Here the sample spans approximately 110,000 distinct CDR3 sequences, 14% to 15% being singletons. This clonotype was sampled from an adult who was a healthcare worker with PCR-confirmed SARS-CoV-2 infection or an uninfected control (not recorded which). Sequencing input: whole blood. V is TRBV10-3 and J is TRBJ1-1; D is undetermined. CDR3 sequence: CAISTDTEAFF. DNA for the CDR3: TGTGCCATCAGTACGGACACTGAAGCTTTCTTT.